These 29 T cell receptor beta chains were all obtained from the same sample, sequenced in a study of shared clonotypes between healthy human individuals. Sequencing used immunoSEQ multiplex PCR; TCRdb keeps in-frame clones, though not all of them. The repertoire holds around 940,000 clones, with 76% as singletons. Sequencing was done on a sample of memory CD4+ T cells sorted from blood. The subset: CD45RA-negative fraction. The receptors shown here come from a man between 18 and 35 years old in good health.

The chain uses TRBV5-1 and TRBJ2-7; 9 bases align to TRBD1. CDR3 size: 16 residues. V trimming: 0 bases; J trimming: 3 bases; junction bases outside the gene matches: 7. CDR1 SGHRS and CDR2 YFSETQ come from the germline V gene. The CDR3 loop is CASSLDWGQGLYEQYF. CDR3 in DNA: TGCGCCAGCAGCTTGGATTGGGGACAGGGCCTCTACGAGCAGTACTTC.

In this sample, this clone turned up a few times. The chain joins TRBV7-9 to TRBJ2-7, with TRBD1 matching over 8 bases. Germline-derived CDR1 and CDR2 are SEHNR and FQNEAQ (reference sequence). With 5 bases clipped from V and 4 bases from J, the junction kept 16 bases outside the gene matches. This CDR3 has 17 amino acids. Here the CDR3 reads CASSRRSNRDRPYEQYF. DNA of the CDR3: TGTGCCAGCAGCCGGCGCTCGAACCGGGACAGGCCATACGAGCAGTACTTC.

The chain has TRBV19 and TRBJ1-1; TRBD1 is a possible D gene (5 bases). The CDR3 covers 13 residues. CDR1 LNHDA and CDR2 SQIVND come from the germline V gene (reference sequence). The V and J ends lost 3 bases and 5 bases respectively, with 10 bases between them. CDR3 amino acids: CASSIWGGTEAFF. The CDR3 region has the DNA TGTGCCAGTAGTATTTGGGGGGGAACTGAAGCTTTCTTT.

J is TRBJ1-2 and V is TRBV6-5; TRBD1 aligns across 8 bases. The CDR3 runs to 14 residues. Germline V CDR1 and CDR2: MNHEY, SVGAGI. The trim removed 2 bases at V and 8 bases at J, leaving 7 bases unmatched. The chain's CDR3 is CASSYRTGTIGYTF. The CDR3 DNA sequence: TGTGCCAGCAGTTACCGGACAGGGACTATAGGCTACACCTTC.

The V call is TRBV5-1, the J call TRBJ1-2; no reliable D call. Trimming took 3 bases from V and 3 from J, leaving 9 bases between them. The CDR3 is 13 amino acids. Germline-derived CDR1 and CDR2 are SGHRS and YFSETQ. The CDR3 protein is CASSYLGDYGYTF. The CDR3 region has the DNA TGCGCCAGCAGCTATCTGGGAGACTATGGCTACACCTTC. Combining the CDR3 with reference TRBV5-1 and TRBJ1-2 gives the whole variable domain KAGVTQTPRYLIKTRGQQVTLSCSPISGHRSVSWYQQTPGQGLQFLFEYFSETQRNKGNFPGRFSGRQFSNSRSEMNVSTLELGDSALYLCASSYLGDYGYTFGSGTRLTVV.

This clone was counted ten times or more. The chain is built from TRBV10-3 and TRBJ1-5; possibly TRBD1 for D (5 bases). Trimming left V 3 bases short and J 6 bases short, with 12 bases between. The CDR3 runs 14 residues. From germline, CDR1 is ENHRY and CDR2 SYGVKD. The CDR3 coding sequence is TGTGCCATCAGTGATGGGCAGGGAGGTCAGCCCCAGCATTTT. Its protein is CAISDGQGGQPQHF.

V and J are TRBV20-1 and TRBJ2-7; a possible D gene is TRBD2 (5 bases). Trimming left V 4 bases short and J 3 bases short, with 7 bases between. Germline V gene data show CDR1 as DFQATT and CDR2 as SNEGSKA (reference sequence). The CDR3 spans 11 residues. The CDR3 coding sequence is TGCAGTGCTACGGGGATCTACGAGCAGTACTTC. Translation: CSATGIYEQYF.

This clone has just a few counts. V gene TRBV6-5 combines with J gene TRBJ2-7; 12 bases agree with TRBD1. The CDR3 covers 13 residues. From germline, CDR1 is MNHEY and CDR2 SVGAGI. V shed 6 bases and J 6 bases; nucleotides not matched to a gene: 3. The CDR3 region has the DNA TGTGCCAGCAGCCGGGACAGGGGGCGCGAGCAGTACTTC. Its protein is CASSRDRGREQYF.

The chain links TRBV10-2 to TRBJ2-7; TRBD2 aligns across 12 bases. Unmatched junction bases numbered 0, after V lost 5 bases and J lost 4 bases. This CDR3 has 13 amino acids. Germline assignment: CDR1 WSHSY and CDR2 SAAADI. The CDR3 DNA reads as TGCGCCAGCAGTCTAGCGGGAGGGTACGAGCAGTACTTC. It translates to CASSLAGGYEQYF.

This clone was counted ten times or more. The chain combines TRBV6-5 with TRBJ1-2; D gene unclear. CDR3 length: 15 amino acids. V lost 0 bases to trimming and J lost 5 bases, with 13 bases between them. CDR1 is MNHEY, CDR2 SVGAGI, per germline. The CDR3 spells CASSYSSTLHYGYTF. In DNA form, the CDR3 reads TGTGCCAGCAGTTACTCGAGCACACTCCATTATGGCTACACCTTC.

The chain recombines TRBV5-1 with TRBJ2-3; tentative D call: TRBD1 (6 bases). The V gene's germline CDR1 is SGHRS and CDR2 YFSETQ. V was pared by 9 bases and J by 2 bases, with 13 bases between. The CDR3 runs 13 residues. The CDR3 bases are TGCGCCACCCGACAGGATTTCACAGATACGCAGTATTTT. Translating gives CATRQDFTDTQYF.

This clone was picked up a small number of times. The CDR3 loop reads CASSPRGALGTEAFF. CDR3 nucleotides: TGTGCCAGCAGCCCCCGTGGGGCCCTAGGCACTGAAGCTTTCTTT. This chain joins TRBV7-2 and TRBJ1-1, with D perhaps TRBD1 (5 bases). This CDR3 region has 15 residues. Between the trimmed V and J ends, which lost 5 bases and 4 bases, there was a span of 17 bases. CDR1 SGHTA and CDR2 FQGNSA come from the germline V gene. The full variable domain, in which reference TRBV7-2 and TRBJ1-1 provide the parts outside the CDR3, is GAGVSQSPSNKVTEKGKDVELRCDPISGHTALYWYRQSLGQGLEFLIYFQGNSAPDKSGLPSDRFSAERTGGSVSTLTIQRTQQEDSAVYLCASSPRGALGTEAFFGQGTRLTVV.

The table lists this clone with a few counts. The chain employs TRBV18 and TRBJ2-5; tentatively, D is TRBD1 or TRBD2 (5 bases each). CDR1 KGHSH and CDR2 LQKENI come from the germline V gene. The length of the CDR3 is 16 residues. Trimming removed 4 bases from V and 0 bases from J, with 15 bases in between. CDR3 DNA sequence: TGTGCCAGCTCACACCCGGGGCCGGGGTACCAAGAGACCCAGTACTTC. Translation gives CASSHPGPGYQETQYF. The whole variable domain, filled in from reference TRBV18 and TRBJ2-5, reads NAGVMQNPRHLVRRRGQEARLRCSPMKGHSHVYWYRQLPEEGLKFMVYLQKENIIDESGMPKERFSAEFPKEGPSILRIQQVVRGDSAAYFCASSHPGPGYQETQYFGPGTRLLVL.

Regarding this clone: A much larger clone is a single base away; this may be a read error. The chain carries TRBV2 and TRBJ2-1; D gene unclear. V lost 4 bases and J lost 4, with 5 bases in between. The CDR3 runs 12 residues. Per germline, CDR1 SNHLY and CDR2 FYNNEI. CDR3 DNA sequence: TGTGCCAGCAGTGGGGAATACAATGAGCAGTTCTTC. Translating it yields CASSGEYNEQFF.

Worth noting for this clone: The identical CDR3 is also encoded by other nucleotide sequences in the sample. The rearrangement uses TRBV30 and TRBJ1-5, with 7 bases fitting TRBD1. V shed 1 base, J shed 2 bases, and the junction held 2 bases outside the gene matches. This CDR3 contains 14 residues. The germline gives CDR1 GTSNPN, CDR2 SVGIG (reference sequence). The CDR3 DNA sequence: TGTGCCTGGAGTGGAGGGGGCCGCAATCAGCCCCAGCATTTT. This sequence encodes CAWSGGGRNQPQHF.

This chain connects TRBV30 to TRBJ2-5; TRBD1 matches 10 bases. Germline CDR1 reads GTSNPN; CDR2 reads SVGIG (reference sequence). The CDR3 extends over 13 amino acids. The J segment lost 7 bases and the V segment lost 1 base, leaving 3 bases of the junction unmatched. DNA of the CDR3: TGTGCCTGGAGTGCCCGGGACAGGGGGACCCAGTACTTC. Amino acid sequence: CAWSARDRGTQYF.

This clone was picked up a small number of times. The chain combines TRBV6-1 with TRBJ1-6; D unresolved. The CDR3 spans 13 residues. CDR1 is MNHNS, CDR2 SASEGT, per germline. Trimming removed 2 bases at V and 11 bases at J, with 10 bases between. In DNA, the CDR3 is TGTGCCAGCAGTGAAAACTCAGTGACACCCCTCCACTTT. It translates to CASSENSVTPLHF.

This rearrangement joins TRBV27 to TRBJ1-6, with 9 bases fitting TRBD1. Trimming took 4 bases from V and 1 from J; bases not matched to a gene: 5. Germline CDR1 reads MNHEY; CDR2 reads SMNVEV (reference sequence). The CDR3 is 17 amino acids. The CDR3 spells CASSSTGGKSYNSPLHF. CDR3 sequence (DNA): TGTGCCAGCAGTTCTACAGGGGGCAAGTCCTATAATTCACCCCTCCACTTT.

This chain joins TRBV11-1 and TRBJ1-1, with D possibly matching TRBD1 (5 bases). Trimming cost V 4 bases and J 5 bases, with 14 bases left between them. Germline values: CDR1 SGHAT, CDR2 FQDESV (reference sequence). The CDR3 length is 14 residues. The CDR3: CASSSRTWGTEAFF. The CDR3 nucleotides read TGTGCCAGCAGCTCCCGGACTTGGGGGACTGAAGCTTTCTTT.

CDR3 sequence (DNA): TGTGCCACCTTACCAGGGAGGGGGGCCTACGAGCAGTACTTC. Translating it yields CATLPGRGAYEQYF. The J gene is TRBJ2-7, the V gene TRBV19, with D tentatively TRBD2 (7 bases). V was trimmed by 10 bases and J by 2 bases, leaving 18 bases between them. Germline values: CDR1 LNHDA, CDR2 SQIVND (reference sequence). The CDR3 loop spans 14 amino acids.

This clone was seen only a few times. The V gene is TRBV25-1, the J gene TRBJ1-4; D is unresolved. CDR3 length: 14 amino acids. Germline CDR1 and CDR2: MGHDK and SYGVNS. V was trimmed by 1 base and J by 2 bases, leaving 5 bases between them. Here the CDR3 reads CASSELETNEKLFF. CDR3 bases: TGTGCCAGCAGTGAATTAGAGACTAATGAAAAACTGTTTTTT.

This clone was detected only once. V and J are TRBV10-3 and TRBJ2-2, with D possibly TRBD2 on 6 matching bases. Between the trimmed V and J ends, which lost 11 bases and 6 bases, there was a span of 13 bases. The CDR3 consists of 12 residues. CDR1 and CDR2 (germline): ENHRY, SYGVKD. The CDR3 DNA reads as TGTGCCTCGGGAGAGCAACCCGGGGAGCTGTTTTTT. It is translated as CASGEQPGELFF.

To note about this clone: This CDR3 is also generated by other DNA sequences in the sample. V is TRBV7-2 and J is TRBJ2-5; D not certain. The V end lost 7 bases, the J end lost 3 bases, and 12 bases lay between the germline ends. The germline CDR1 and CDR2 sequences are SGHTA and FQGNSA. The CDR3 is 13 amino acids. The CDR3 protein is CASTLGEKETQYF. For the CDR3, the DNA is TGTGCCAGCACCCTTGGAGAGAAAGAGACCCAGTACTTC.

This clone was seen more than once but under ten times. The chain uses TRBV7-2 and TRBJ2-6; no definite D call. The V gene's germline CDR1 is SGHTA and CDR2 FQGNSA. The CDR3 length is 13 residues. Deletions cut 3 bases from V and 5 bases from J, with 5 bases between. CDR3 bases: TGTGCCAGCAGCTTTAAGAGGGCCAACGTCCTGACTTTC. As protein: CASSFKRANVLTF. The full variable domain, completed using reference TRBV7-2 and TRBJ2-6, is GAGVSQSPSNKVTEKGKDVELRCDPISGHTALYWYRQSLGQGLEFLIYFQGNSAPDKSGLPSDRFSAERTGGSVSTLTIQRTQQEDSAVYLCASSFKRANVLTFGAGSRLTVL.

This CDR3 reads CASSREGASGGDTQYF. CDR3 sequence (DNA): TGCGCCAGCAGCCGGGAGGGGGCTAGCGGCGGTGATACGCAGTATTTT. The gene calls are TRBV4-1 and TRBJ2-3; D possibly uses TRBD1 or TRBD2 (7 bases each). The CDR3 consists of 16 residues. Germline-derived CDR1 and CDR2 are MGHRA and YSYEKL. V shed 4 bases and J shed 6 bases, with 20 bases lying between them.

V is TRBV5-6 and J is TRBJ2-5; 10 nucleotides agree with TRBD1. V was clipped by 3 bases and J by 6 bases; unmatched bases: 11. The CDR3 has 16 amino acids. Germline CDR1 and CDR2: SGHDT and YYEEEE. CDR3 sequence: CASSWPDDRGLKTQYF. In DNA, the CDR3 is TGTGCCAGCAGCTGGCCAGACGACAGGGGGCTAAAGACCCAGTACTTC.

The table lists this clone with many counts. V gene TRBV10-1 combines with J gene TRBJ2-2, with D tentatively TRBD2 (5 bases). CDR3 length: 14 amino acids. V was trimmed by 6 bases and J by 1 base, leaving 9 bases between them. The germline gives CDR1 WNHNN, CDR2 SYGVQD (reference sequence). The CDR3 DNA is TGCGCCAGCAGCCCGGACTGGAACACCGGGGAGCTGTTTTTT. This translates into CASSPDWNTGELFF.

This clone was recorded a few times. The chain uses TRBV27 and TRBJ1-1, with TRBD1 matching over 10 bases. Germline-derived CDR1 and CDR2 are MNHEY and SMNVEV (reference sequence). The CDR3 covers 13 residues. The V and J ends lost 6 bases and 9 bases, in that order; junction bases with no gene match: 7. The CDR3 DNA sequence: TGTGCCAGCAGAAGATCGGGACAGGGGCAAGCTTTCTTT. Protein product: CASRRSGQGQAFF.

On this clone: This may stem from a read error, because a much larger clone lies one nucleotide away. The same CDR3 is also encoded by other DNA sequences in this sample. The chain employs TRBV5-6 and TRBJ2-3, with D uncertain. CDR1 is SGHDT and CDR2 is YYEEEE in the germline V gene. Trimming left V 2 bases short and J 5 bases short, with 3 bases between. This CDR3 contains 11 residues. Here the CDR3 DNA reads TGTGCCAGCAGCTTAAAAGATACGCAGTATTTT. Residues: CASSLKDTQYF. Using reference TRBV5-6 and TRBJ2-3 for the parts outside the CDR3, the full variable domain is DAGVTQSPTHLIKTRGQQVTLRCSPKSGHDTVSWYQQALGQGPQFIFQYYEEEERQRGNFPDRFSGHQFPNYSSELNVNALLLGDSALYLCASSLKDTQYFGPGTRLTVL.